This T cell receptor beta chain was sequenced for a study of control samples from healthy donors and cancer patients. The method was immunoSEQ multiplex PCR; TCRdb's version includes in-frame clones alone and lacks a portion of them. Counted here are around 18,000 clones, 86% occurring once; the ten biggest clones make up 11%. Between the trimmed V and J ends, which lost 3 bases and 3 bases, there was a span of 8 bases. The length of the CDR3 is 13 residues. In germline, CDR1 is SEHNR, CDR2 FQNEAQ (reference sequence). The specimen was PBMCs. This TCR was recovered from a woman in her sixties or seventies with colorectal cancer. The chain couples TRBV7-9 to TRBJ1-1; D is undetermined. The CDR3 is CASSFGRDTEAFF. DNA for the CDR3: TGTGCCAGCAGCTTCGGTAGGGACACTGAAGCTTTCTTT.